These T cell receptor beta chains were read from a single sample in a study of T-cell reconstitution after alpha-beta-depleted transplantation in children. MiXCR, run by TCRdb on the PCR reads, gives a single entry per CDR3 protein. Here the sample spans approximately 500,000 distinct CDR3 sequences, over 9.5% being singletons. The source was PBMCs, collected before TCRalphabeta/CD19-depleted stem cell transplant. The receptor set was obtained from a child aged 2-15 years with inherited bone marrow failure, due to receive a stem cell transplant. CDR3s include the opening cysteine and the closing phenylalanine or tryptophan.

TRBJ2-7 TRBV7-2 CATLSGRSYEQYF
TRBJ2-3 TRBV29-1 CSVVRLETFPQYF
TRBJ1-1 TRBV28 CASSSQGSGTEAFF
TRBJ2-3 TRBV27 CASSSGTSGTDTQYF
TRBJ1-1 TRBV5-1 CASSLDRGLTEAFF
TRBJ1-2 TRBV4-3 CASSQDGQDYGYTF
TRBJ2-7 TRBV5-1 CASGIPGYEQYF
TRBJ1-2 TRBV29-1 CSASPTGGDPYGYTF
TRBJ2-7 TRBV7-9 CASSWGTSGRVYEQYF
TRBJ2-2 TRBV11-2 CASSLSGGRDAGELFF
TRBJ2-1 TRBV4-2 CASSRDGGLADLRREQFF
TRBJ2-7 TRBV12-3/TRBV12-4 CASSLRWSASSYEQYF
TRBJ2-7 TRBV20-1 CSALWDSAYEQYF